The sequence of this T cell receptor beta chain was determined in a study of T cell responses to AZD1222 COVID-19 vaccine. Concerning this clone itself: Its cognate antigen is unknown.

Whole-study findings and limits: At baseline, seropositivity was found in only 5 to 7 AZD1222 recipients. The donors showed a predominance of white British ancestry and of females, with possible underestimation of clonal diversity. Repertoires were obtained solely post-peak T cell response. At 160-218 and 743-854, vaccine-associated CD4 TCRs were dominant, and they spanned spike.

Only in-frame clones appear in the TCRdb table, and some are missing; sequencing was by immunoSEQ multiplex PCR. Of some 130,000 clones in the sample, under 95% were seen once. The material sequenced was peripheral blood, taken 28 days after the second AZD1222 dose. This clonotype was sampled from an adult who received the AZD1222 COVID-19 vaccine.

DNA of the CDR3: TGTGCCAGCAGCCCGGGACAGGCCCTTACTTATGGCTACACCTTC. Protein product: CASSPGQALTYGYTF. The rearrangement uses TRBV13 and TRBJ1-2; 8 bases are a match to TRBD1. There are 15 residues in the CDR3. The trim removed 5 bases at V and 5 bases at J, leaving 10 bases unmatched. Germline CDR1 PRHDT, CDR2 FYEKMQ (reference sequence).